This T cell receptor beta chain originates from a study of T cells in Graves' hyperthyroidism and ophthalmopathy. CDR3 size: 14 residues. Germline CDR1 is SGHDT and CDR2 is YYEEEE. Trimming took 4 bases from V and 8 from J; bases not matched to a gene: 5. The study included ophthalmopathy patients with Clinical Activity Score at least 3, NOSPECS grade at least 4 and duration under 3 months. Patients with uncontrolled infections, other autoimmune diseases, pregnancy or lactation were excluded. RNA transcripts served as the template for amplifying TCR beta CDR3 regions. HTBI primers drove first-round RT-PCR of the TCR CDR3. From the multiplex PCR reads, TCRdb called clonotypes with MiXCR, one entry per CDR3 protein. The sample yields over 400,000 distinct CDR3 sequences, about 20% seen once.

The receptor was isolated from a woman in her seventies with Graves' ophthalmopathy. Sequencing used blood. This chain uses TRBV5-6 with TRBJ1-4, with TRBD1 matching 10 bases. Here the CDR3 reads CASSRDRGGEKLFF. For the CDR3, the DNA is TGTGCCAGCAGCCGGGACAGGGGTGGAGAAAAACTGTTTTTT.